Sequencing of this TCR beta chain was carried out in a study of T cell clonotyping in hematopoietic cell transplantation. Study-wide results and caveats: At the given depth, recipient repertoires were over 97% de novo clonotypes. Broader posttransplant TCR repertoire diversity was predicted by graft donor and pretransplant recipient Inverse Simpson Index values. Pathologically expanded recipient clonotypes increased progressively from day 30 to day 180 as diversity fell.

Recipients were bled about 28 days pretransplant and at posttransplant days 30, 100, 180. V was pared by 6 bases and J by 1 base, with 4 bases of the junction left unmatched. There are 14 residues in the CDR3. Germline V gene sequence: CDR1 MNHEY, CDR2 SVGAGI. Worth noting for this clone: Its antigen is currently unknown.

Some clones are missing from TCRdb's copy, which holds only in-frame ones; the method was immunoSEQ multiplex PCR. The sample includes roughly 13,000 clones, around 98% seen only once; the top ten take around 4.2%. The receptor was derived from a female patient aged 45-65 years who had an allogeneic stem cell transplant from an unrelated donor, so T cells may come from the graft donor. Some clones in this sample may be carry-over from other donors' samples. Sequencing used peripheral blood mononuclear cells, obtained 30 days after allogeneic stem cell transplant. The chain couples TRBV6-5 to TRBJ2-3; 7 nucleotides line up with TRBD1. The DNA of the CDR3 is TGTGCCAGCAGCGACAGGGCCCGCACAGATACGCAGTATTTT. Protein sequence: CASSDRARTDTQYF.